Below, 6 T cell receptor beta chains from the same sample are listed, as sequenced in a study of PD-L1 blockade in urothelial cancer. The method was immunoSEQ multiplex PCR; TCRdb's version includes in-frame clones alone and lacks a portion of them. The repertoire includes around 100,000 clones, around 90% of them detected once, and about 2% sits in the top ten. Documented time point: pretreatment peripheral blood. The sample consisted of PBMCs, taken around atezolizumab (anti-PD-L1) treatment. Receptors originate from a man aged 60-69 years with urothelial cancer.

The chain recombines TRBV6-5 with TRBJ2-2; 8 bases fit TRBD1. Germline lookup yields CDR1 MNHEY and CDR2 SVGAGI. This CDR3 is built from 15 residues. Trimming cost V 4 bases and J 3 bases; bases outside gene matches: 4. CDR3 in amino acids: CASSFDRGDTGELFF. For the CDR3, the DNA is TGTGCCAGCAGTTTCGACAGGGGTGACACCGGGGAGCTGTTTTTT.

The chain couples TRBV27 to TRBJ2-7; D is unclear. With 2 bases removed from V and 6 bases from J, the gap between germline ends came to 11 bases. The CDR3 sequence is 13 residues long. Germline V gives CDR1 MNHEY, CDR2 SMNVEV (reference sequence). CDR3 in amino acids: CASSLAARGEQYF. The CDR3 nucleotides are TGTGCCAGCAGTTTAGCGGCCCGAGGCGAGCAGTACTTC.

This clone came up once. This chain links TRBV19 with TRBJ1-2, with D possibly matching TRBD1 (6 bases). Trimming left V 7 bases short and J 5 bases short, with 14 bases between. The germline V gene has CDR1 LNHDA and CDR2 SQIVND (reference sequence). CDR3 length equals 13 residues. CDR3 region: CASNTGTLYGYTF. CDR3 in DNA: TGTGCCAGTAACACCGGGACACTATATGGCTACACCTTC.

This clone was seen once. The V gene is TRBV19, the J gene TRBJ2-1, with D maybe TRBD1 (6 bases). This CDR3 is built from 15 residues. Trimming pared 5 bases from V and 8 bases from J, leaving 19 bases between. Germline CDR1 LNHDA, CDR2 SQIVND (reference sequence). CDR3 DNA sequence: TGTGCCAGTAGTCCACAGGGAGTAGCCGCGGATGAGCAGTTCTTC. Amino acid sequence: CASSPQGVAADEQFF.

The rearrangement links TRBV18 to TRBJ2-4; 7 bases agree with TRBD1. CDR1 and CDR2 (germline): KGHSH, LQKENI. This CDR3 is built from 14 residues. Unmatched junction bases numbered 0, after V lost 3 bases and J lost 1 base. DNA for the CDR3: TGTGCCAGCTCACCGGACAGGGCCAAAAACATTCAGTACTTC. The encoded protein is CASSPDRAKNIQYF.

This clone was recorded only once. The rearrangement joins TRBV21-1 to TRBJ2-6; the tabulated D call, TRBD1, remains unverified against the DNA. TRBV21-1 is annotated as a pseudogene. This CDR3 has 20 residues. CDR3: CASSTPQGQLKRSGANVLTF. CDR3 DNA sequence: TGTGCCAGCAGCACCCCCCAGGGACAGCTAAAGCGCTCTGGGGCCAACGTCCTGACTTTC.